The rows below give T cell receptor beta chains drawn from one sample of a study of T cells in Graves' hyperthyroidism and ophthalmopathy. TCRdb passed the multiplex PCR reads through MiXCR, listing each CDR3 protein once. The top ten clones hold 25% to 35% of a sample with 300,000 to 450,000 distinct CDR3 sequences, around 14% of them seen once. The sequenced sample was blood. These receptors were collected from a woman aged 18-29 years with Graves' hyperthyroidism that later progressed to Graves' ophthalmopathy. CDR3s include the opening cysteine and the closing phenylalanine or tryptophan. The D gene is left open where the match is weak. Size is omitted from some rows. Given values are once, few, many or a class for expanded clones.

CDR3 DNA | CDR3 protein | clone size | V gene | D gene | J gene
TGTGCCAGTAGTATGGGGCAGTATAGCAATCAGCCCCAGCATTTT | CASSMGQYSNQPQHF | - | TRBV19 | - | TRBJ1-5
TGCGCCAGCAGCCCAAGACAGGGGAGCTCCTACGAGCAGTACTTC | CASSPRQGSSYEQYF | - | TRBV5-1 | TRBD1 | TRBJ2-7
TGTGCCAGCAGTCCCTTCGGGAGGGCCTACGAGCAGTACTTC | CASSPFGRAYEQYF | many | TRBV6-1 | TRBD2 | TRBJ2-7
TGCAGCGGAGAACCACTAGCGGCAACCTACGAGCAGTACTTC | CSGEPLAATYEQYF | many | TRBV20-1 | TRBD2 | TRBJ2-7
TGTGCCAGCAGTGAGAATAGCGGGTGGACTAGCACAGATACGCAGTATTTT | CASSENSGWTSTDTQYF | - | TRBV2 | TRBD2 | TRBJ2-3
TGTGCCAGCTTCGAACGGCAGAATGAGCAGTTCTTC | CASFERQNEQFF | - | TRBV27 | - | TRBJ2-1
TGTGCCAGCAGTTACCCTCCAGGGTACCTATCCTACGAGCAGTACTTC | CASSYPPGYLSYEQYF | many | TRBV6-2/TRBV6-3 | - | TRBJ2-7
TGTGCCAGCAGCCCCCGGGACACGGCAGATACGCAGTATTTT | CASSPRDTADTQYF | few | TRBV5-4 | - | TRBJ2-3
TGTGCCAGCAGATTTACCGGGACAGGGGACCAACAGTACTTC | CASRFTGTGDQQYF | many | TRBV6-1 | TRBD1 | TRBJ2-5
TGTGCCAGCAGTTTACAGGCCCAGGGCTTACAGTACTTC | CASSLQAQGLQYF | few | TRBV12-3/TRBV12-4 | - | TRBJ2-5
TGTGCCAGCAGCTTAGGTCAGGGGCCCGGCGAGCAGTACTTC | CASSLGQGPGEQYF | once | TRBV13 | - | TRBJ2-7
TGCAGTGCTGGGCGAGGCGGAGAAGCTTTCTTT | CSAGRGGEAFF | many | TRBV20-1 | - | TRBJ1-1
TGTGCCAGCAGCTTGATCGGGGGAACTAGCACAGATACGCAGTATTTT | CASSLIGGTSTDTQYF | - | TRBV5-1 | - | TRBJ2-3
TGTGCCAGCAGTTTTAGGACAGGGGATGTTGGGGCCAACGTCCTGACTTTC | CASSFRTGDVGANVLTF | many | TRBV28 | TRBD1 | TRBJ2-6
TGTGCCAGCAGCTCTCGGGACTGGGGAAAGGAAAAACTGTTTTTT | CASSSRDWGKEKLFF | many | TRBV13 | - | TRBJ1-4
TGTGCCACCAGTGATTGGGACTCCACCCAAGAGACCCAGTACTTC | CATSDWDSTQETQYF | many | TRBV24-1 | - | TRBJ2-5